This T cell receptor beta chain derives from a study of tumour-infiltrating T cells in Burkitt lymphoma. The wider study: This cohort included all epidemiological subtypes of Burkitt lymphoma. Overall and progression-free survival were predicted by productive clonality. Study results and caveats: Several public clonotypes were shared across many Burkitt lymphoma patients.

From germline, CDR1 is LNHDA and CDR2 SQIVND (reference sequence). CDR3 length: 12 residues. V was trimmed by 6 bases and J by 7 bases, leaving 10 bases between them. This clone was picked up a small number of times. Its specificity is not known. Using immunoSEQ multiplex PCR, the repertoire was profiled, and TCRdb retains in-frame clones only, with some absent. Of around 2,000 clones listed, approximately 15% are singletons. V and J are TRBV19 and TRBJ2-1, with D unclear. Material for sequencing was tumor tissue. The receptor was isolated from a human donor with Burkitt lymphoma. The CDR3 region is CASRSARNEQFF. For the CDR3, the DNA is TGTGCCAGTAGGTCAGCGAGAAATGAGCAGTTCTTC.